Listed below are T cell receptor beta chains from one sample, sequenced in a study of shared clonotypes between healthy human individuals. The data were produced by immunoSEQ multiplex PCR, yet TCRdb's version contains in-frame clones alone and is incomplete. The sample holds about 2 million clones, approximately 94% seen once. The sample taken for sequencing was naive CD8+ T cells sorted from blood. Source of these receptors: a man younger than 35 in good health. Each CDR3 is given with its conserved first and last residue. The D gene is left open where the match is weak. Clone size is not always given. Where it is, it says once, few, many or a class for expanded clones.

15,TRBD1,TRBV5-6,TRBJ1-4,NA,TGTGCCAGCAGTCCATGGGGAGGGGGCGATGAAAAACTGTTTTTT,CASSPWGGGDEKLFF
16,NA,TRBV11-2,TRBJ2-3,NA,TGTGCCAGCAGCGCTAACAGAGTAGGGCACACAGATACGCAGTATTTT,CASSANRVGHTDTQYF
13,TRBD1,TRBV5-4,TRBJ2-5,once,TGTGCCAGCAGCTTGACAGGGGAAGAGACCCAGTACTTC,CASSLTGEETQYF
14,TRBD1,TRBV5-5,TRBJ2-7,NA,TGTGCCAGCAGCTTGCCGGACAGGGACTACGAGCAGTACTTC,CASSLPDRDYEQYF
14,NA,TRBV2,TRBJ1-2,NA,TGTGCCAGCAGCCGAGGGACGGTAAACTATGGCTACACCTTC,CASSRGTVNYGYTF
12,NA,TRBV4-1,TRBJ2-1,once,TGCGCCAGCAGCCAAGGGGCCAATGAGCAGTTCTTC,CASSQGANEQFF
11,NA,TRBV27,TRBJ1-1,once,TGTGCCAGCAGTGCGACGGGTGAAGCTTTCTTT,CASSATGEAFF
15,NA,TRBV4-1,TRBJ1-1,NA,TGCGCCAGCAGCCAGTTCGCTGGGATGGGGACTGAAGCTTTCTTT,CASSQFAGMGTEAFF
15,NA,TRBV4-1,TRBJ2-1,once,TGCGCCAGCAGCCAAGATGTTCAGGGAGGCAATGAGCAGTTCTTC,CASSQDVQGGNEQFF
16,NA,TRBV12-5,TRBJ2-3,NA,TGTGCTAGTGGTTTGCCCTCGACAACTTTCACAGATACGCAGTATTTT,CASGLPSTTFTDTQYF